Each of the 3 T cell receptor beta chains below was sequenced from the same sample in a study of CD8 T cells in ankylosing spondylitis. TCRdb re-called the 5' RACE reads through MiXCR, storing one row per CDR3 protein. The sample contains approximately 350,000 distinct CDR3 sequences, roughly 20% of which appear only once. Sequenced material: blood, either unsorted or a sorted T cell fraction (not recorded which). Receptors were obtained from a male donor with ankylosing spondylitis or in good health (not recorded which).

The chain joins TRBV27 to TRBJ2-7; no reliable D call. The germline V and J ends were trimmed by 6 bases and 3 bases, with 9 bases remaining between them. There are 12 residues in the CDR3. Germline V lookup: CDR1 MNHEY, CDR2 SMNVEV (reference sequence). The CDR3 here is CASRAEDYEQYF. CDR3 in DNA: TGTGCCAGCAGGGCCGAAGACTACGAGCAGTACTTC.

The sample holds a few counts of this clonotype. The rearrangement joins TRBV3-1 to TRBJ2-7; the D call may be TRBD1 or TRBD2 (6 bases each). This CDR3 contains 12 residues. Germline CDR1 and CDR2: LGHDT and YNNKEL (reference sequence). V was pared by 8 bases and J by 2 bases, with 10 bases between. The DNA for the CDR3 is TGTGCCAGCTCGGGGGCAACCTACGAGCAGTACTTC. It encodes CASSGATYEQYF.

V and J are TRBV6-5 and TRBJ2-3; 8 nucleotides agree with TRBD2. Germline assignment: CDR1 MNHEY and CDR2 SVGAGI. This CDR3 comprises 15 residues. V was pared by 2 bases and J by 3 bases, with 4 bases of the junction left unmatched. The CDR3 DNA follows: TGTGCCAGCAGTTACGCGGGGGGCTCGACAGATACGCAGTATTTT. This sequence encodes CASSYAGGSTDTQYF.